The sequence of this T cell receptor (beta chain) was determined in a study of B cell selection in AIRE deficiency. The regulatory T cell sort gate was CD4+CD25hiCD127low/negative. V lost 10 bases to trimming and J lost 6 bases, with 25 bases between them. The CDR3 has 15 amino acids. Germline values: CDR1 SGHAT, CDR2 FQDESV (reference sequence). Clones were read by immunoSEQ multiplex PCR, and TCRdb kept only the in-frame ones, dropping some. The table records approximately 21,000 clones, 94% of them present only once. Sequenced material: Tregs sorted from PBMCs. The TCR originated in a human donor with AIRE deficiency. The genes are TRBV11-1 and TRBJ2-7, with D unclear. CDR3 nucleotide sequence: TGTGCCATATCCTTCTCCCTATCCGAACCTCTCGAGCAGTACTTC. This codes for CAISFSLSEPLEQYF.